This T cell receptor beta chain appears in the sequencing data of a study of blood T cell repertoires in COVID-19. Study-level background: The origin of the acute and convalescent COVID-19 samples was the United States, Italy and Spain.

The CDR3 covers 14 residues. The germline V gene encodes CDR1 SGHRS and CDR2 YFSETQ. V was pared by 3 bases and J by 3 bases, with 2 bases of the junction left unmatched. One Seattle source followed patients from active infection through their disease course. Method: immunoSEQ multiplex PCR; TCRdb's copy keeps in-frame clones and lacks some. Found here are approximately 290,000 clones, approximately 86% of them singletons; the top ten hold about 1%. The clonotype comes from a human donor with COVID-19, enrolled during active disease. The donor label of this sample is uncertain. V gene TRBV5-1 combines with J gene TRBJ1-2; 10 bases are shared with TRBD1. Sequencing input: peripheral blood. CDR3 DNA: TGCGCCAGCAGCTCGACAGGGGGCGACTATGGCTACACCTTC. Residues: CASSSTGGDYGYTF.